Shown below are 5 T cell receptor beta chains from a single sample sequenced in a study of T-cell memory formation after mild COVID-19. TCRdb processed the 5' RACE reads anew with MiXCR; each CDR3 protein has one entry. The data hold roughly 400,000 distinct CDR3 sequences, with 24% observed a single time. Sample: PBMCs or a T cell subset sorted from them (not recorded which). The receptors stem from an adult woman who had mild COVID-19 (a few samples of this study predate the infection). Cell type and time point are not known.

This clonotype was seen more than once but under ten times. The chain has TRBV6-2 or TRBV6-3 and TRBJ1-5, with unresolved D. Trimming cost V 5 bases and J 5 bases, with 7 bases left between them. CDR1 and CDR2 from the germline V gene are MNHEY and SVGEGT. This CDR3 is built from 12 residues. As DNA, the CDR3 is TGTGCCAGCAGTACTGTCGATCAGCCCCAGCATTTT. Its translation: CASSTVDQPQHF.

The rearrangement links TRBV18 to TRBJ2-5; a possible D gene is TRBD2 (6 bases). Trimming stripped 4 bases from V and 4 bases from J, with 13 bases between. CDR3 size: 14 residues. Germline V gene lookup returns CDR1 KGHSH and CDR2 LQKENI. The chain's CDR3 is CASSRLASGETQYF. CDR3 nucleotides: TGTGCCAGCTCACGCCTAGCGTCGGGAGAGACCCAGTACTTC.

This clonotype was seen repeatedly, ten times or more. This chain uses TRBV18 with TRBJ2-5, with unresolved D. This CDR3 is built from 12 residues. Trimming took off 0 bases at V and 4 bases at J, with 3 bases between the two ends. In germline, CDR1 is KGHSH, CDR2 LQKENI. The CDR3: CASSPPGETQYF. The CDR3 DNA reads TGTGCCAGCTCACCACCGGGAGAGACCCAGTACTTC.

The rearrangement joins TRBV2 to TRBJ2-5; D may match TRBD1 or TRBD2 (5 bases each). V lost 9 bases, J lost 5 bases, and 19 bases lay in between. The germline V gene encodes CDR1 SNHLY and CDR2 FYNNEI. The CDR3 extends over 14 amino acids. The CDR3 is CARAERGPAETQYF. Here the CDR3 DNA reads TGTGCCAGAGCAGAGAGGGGACCGGCTGAGACCCAGTACTTC. Based on the CDR3 plus reference TRBV2 and TRBJ2-5, the full variable domain is EPEVTQTPSHQVTQMGQEVILRCVPISNHLYFYWYRQILGQKVEFLVSFYNNEISEKSEIFDDQFSVERPDGSNFTLKIRSTKLEDSAMYFCARAERGPAETQYFGPGTRLLVL.

The chain carries TRBV12-3 or TRBV12-4 and TRBJ1-3, with D maybe TRBD1 (5 bases). Trimming shortened V by 6 bases and J by 3 bases, and 15 bases separated the two germline ends. CDR3 length: 15 residues. The CDR3 DNA follows: TGTGCCAGCAGCTTCGGGGGGACGAGTGGAAACACCATATATTTT. This translates into CASSFGGTSGNTIYF.